Shown below are 29 T cell receptor beta chains from a single sample sequenced in a study of cytomegalovirus exposure and HLA in healthy donors. Primers: 60 Vbeta forward and 13 Jbeta reverse. The data were produced by immunoSEQ multiplex PCR, yet TCRdb's version contains in-frame clones alone and is incomplete. Of some 150,000 clones listed, more than 70% are singletons. The sample taken for sequencing was PBMCs. All receptors derive from a woman aged 45-59 years in good health and CMV-seropositive.

A note on this clone: In the same sample, other DNA sequences code for this CDR3. The chain recombines TRBV9 with TRBJ2-7; 8 nucleotides match TRBD2. Germline V gene sequence: CDR1 SGDLS, CDR2 YYNGEE. The CDR3 totals 15 residues. The junction had 6 bases not matched to a gene; V was cut back by 2 bases and J by 2 bases. The CDR3 DNA is TGTGCCAGCAGCGTGGGGTTAGCGGGGACCTACGAGCAGTACTTC. Residues: CASSVGLAGTYEQYF.

This clone was detected only a few times. V gene TRBV6-5 combines with J gene TRBJ1-6, with D uncertain. The CDR3 covers 12 residues. Germline V CDR1 and CDR2: MNHEY, SVGAGI. Trimming took 7 bases from V and 7 from J, leaving 8 bases between them. The CDR3 here is CASTRSNSPLHF. CDR3 DNA sequence: TGTGCCAGCACCAGATCAAATTCACCCCTCCACTTT.

The chain employs TRBV5-8 and TRBJ1-1, with D tentatively TRBD1 (5 bases). Trimming shortened V by 1 base and J by 3 bases, and 7 bases separated the two germline ends. Germline V gene lookup returns CDR1 SGHTS and CDR2 YDEGEE. The CDR3 contains 13 residues. The CDR3 region is CASSLLQDTEAFF. The CDR3 nucleotides read TGTGCCAGCAGCTTGTTACAGGACACTGAAGCTTTCTTT. The full variable domain, completed using reference TRBV5-8 and TRBJ1-1, is EAGVTQSPTHLIKTRGQQATLRCSPISGHTSVYWYQQALGLGLQFLLWYDEGEERNRGNFPPRFSGRQFPNYSSELNVNALELEDSALYLCASSLLQDTEAFFGQGTRLTVV.

This clone was recorded once. V usage is TRBV21-1 and J usage is TRBJ2-7; the DNA was not used to check the table's D call, TRBD1. TRBV21-1 is deemed a pseudogene. The CDR3 is 16 amino acids. In DNA, the CDR3 is TGTGCCAGCAGCATTGAAAGGAACCTTGACAGGGACGAGCAGTACTTC. Its protein is CASSIERNLDRDEQYF.

The chain recombines TRBV2 with TRBJ1-1; 7 bases fit TRBD1. The CDR3 contains 15 residues. The germline V gene encodes CDR1 SNHLY and CDR2 FYNNEI. The V segment lost 4 bases and the J segment 1 base; nucleotides outside the gene matches: 6. The CDR3 spells CASSGQGIRNTEAFF. CDR3 DNA: TGTGCCAGCAGTGGACAGGGAATTCGGAACACTGAAGCTTTCTTT. Full variable domain (remainder filled in from reference TRBV2 and TRBJ1-1): EPEVTQTPSHQVTQMGQEVILRCVPISNHLYFYWYRQILGQKVEFLVSFYNNEISEKSEIFDDQFSVERPDGSNFTLKIRSTKLEDSAMYFCASSGQGIRNTEAFFGQGTRLTVV.

The V gene is TRBV19, the J gene TRBJ2-7; D unclear. V lost 6 bases, J lost 4 bases, and 13 bases lay in between. CDR1 is LNHDA, CDR2 SQIVND, per germline (reference sequence). The CDR3 runs 13 residues. The CDR3 region is CASSPRSVYEQYF. The CDR3 DNA sequence: TGTGCCAGTAGCCCACGTTCGGTTTACGAGCAGTACTTC.

The V and J genes are TRBV11-1 and TRBJ2-7; TRBD2 agrees at 8 bases. Losses at the gene ends were 2 bases for V and 0 bases for J; bases not matched to a gene: 3. The CDR3 has 15 amino acids. CDR1 and CDR2 from the germline V gene are SGHAT and FQDESV (reference sequence). In DNA, the CDR3 is TGTGCCAGCAGCTTAAGCGGGAGTTTCTCCTACGAGCAGTACTTC. It codes for CASSLSGSFSYEQYF.

V is TRBV18 and J is TRBJ1-2, with 9 bases identical to TRBD1. Trimming at V came to 4 bases and at J to 5 bases, leaving 5 bases not matched to a gene. The CDR3 is made up of 14 amino acids. Germline V gene lookup returns CDR1 KGHSH and CDR2 LQKENI. CDR3 sequence reads: CASSLRQGDYGYTF. CDR3 nucleotides: TGTGCCAGCTCACTCCGACAGGGGGATTATGGCTACACCTTC.

The chain joins TRBV4-3 to TRBJ2-5, with D tentatively TRBD2 (7 bases). The CDR3 spans 16 residues. Germline values: CDR1 LGHNA, CDR2 YSLEER. Trimming removed 1 base at V and 5 bases at J, with 17 bases between. CDR3 protein: CASSQGRGAPGETQYF. Written as DNA, the CDR3 is TGCGCCAGCAGCCAAGGACGGGGGGCACCGGGGGAGACCCAGTACTTC.

The V and J genes are TRBV7-3 and TRBJ2-3; 10 nucleotides line up with TRBD2. The CDR3 totals 15 residues. The ends lost 2 bases at V and 4 bases at J; junction bases unmatched: 3. Germline V gene lookup returns CDR1 SGHTA and CDR2 FQGTGA. CDR3 DNA: TGTGCCAGCAGCTTACTAGCGGGGGATGCAGATACGCAGTATTTT. Amino acids: CASSLLAGDADTQYF.

V usage is TRBV27 and J usage is TRBJ2-5, with D uncertain. Germline V gene data show CDR1 as MNHEY and CDR2 as SMNVEV (reference sequence). V dropped 5 bases and J dropped 0 bases, with 7 bases sitting between them. This CDR3 is built from 13 residues. The CDR3 region is CASSPLYQETQYF. In DNA, the CDR3 is TGTGCCAGCAGTCCACTGTACCAAGAGACCCAGTACTTC.

The chain has TRBV6-6 and TRBJ2-1; TRBD1 matches at 7 bases. The germline V gene has CDR1 MNHNY and CDR2 SVGAGI (reference sequence). There are 15 residues in the CDR3. V lost 4 bases, J lost 2 bases, and 5 bases stayed unmatched. CDR3 sequence (DNA): TGTGCCAGCAGTTTTCCAGGGGGACCCTACAATGAGCAGTTCTTC. The encoded protein is CASSFPGGPYNEQFF.

The V gene is TRBV6-5, the J gene TRBJ2-5; TRBD2 aligns across 11 bases. The CDR3 totals 15 residues. Germline V gives CDR1 MNHEY, CDR2 SVGAGI. V lost 5 bases, J lost 2 bases, and 4 bases stayed unmatched. This CDR3 is CASSPGTSGQETQYF. CDR3 bases: TGTGCCAGCAGTCCCGGGACTAGCGGTCAAGAGACCCAGTACTTC.

The CDR3 sequence: CASSLGLNTGELFF. As DNA, the CDR3 is TGTGCCAGCAGCTTAGGACTAAACACCGGGGAGCTGTTTTTT. This chain links TRBV11-1 with TRBJ2-2; a possible D gene is TRBD2 (5 bases). Between the trimmed V and J ends, which lost 1 base and 2 bases, there was a span of 5 bases. The germline V gene has CDR1 SGHAT and CDR2 FQDESV (reference sequence). CDR3 length: 14 residues.

The rearrangement joins TRBV4-2 to TRBJ2-5; 9 bases are a match to TRBD2. The CDR3 covers 17 residues. Germline lookup yields CDR1 LGHNA and CDR2 YNFKEQ. Trimming at V came to 3 bases and at J to 5 bases, leaving 13 bases not matched to a gene. For the CDR3, the DNA is TGTGCCAGCAGCCAGGCAGCGGGGGGACCGATAGGGGAGACCCAGTACTTC. Translation: CASSQAAGGPIGETQYF.

The chain employs TRBV9 and TRBJ2-2; TRBD2 aligns across 7 bases. This CDR3 contains 15 residues. V shed 0 bases and J 4 bases; nucleotides not matched to a gene: 3. CDR1 is SGDLS and CDR2 is YYNGEE in the germline V gene. The CDR3 bases are TGTGCCAGCAGCGTAGGTCCGGGGGGCACCGGGGAGCTGTTTTTT. Its translation is CASSVGPGGTGELFF. Supplemented by reference TRBV9 and TRBJ2-2, the full variable domain reads DSGVTQTPKHLITATGQRVTLRCSPRSGDLSVYWYQQSLDQGLQFLIQYYNGEERAKGNILERFSAQQFPDLHSELNLSSLELGDSALYFCASSVGPGGTGELFFGEGSRLTVL.

The gene calls are TRBV10-3 and TRBJ2-6, with TRBD1 matching 8 bases. The V segment lost 6 bases and the J segment 4 bases; nucleotides outside the gene matches: 11. In germline, CDR1 is ENHRY, CDR2 SYGVKD. CDR3 length equals 17 residues. CDR3 sequence: CAIRSGTGTSGANVLTF. The CDR3 DNA is TGTGCCATCAGATCCGGGACAGGAACGTCCGGGGCCAACGTCCTGACTTTC.

V and J are TRBV7-2 and TRBJ1-6; D is perhaps TRBD1 (5 bases). Germline CDR1 SGHTA, CDR2 FQGNSA. Trimming shortened V by 5 bases and J by 0 bases, and 8 bases separated the two germline ends. The CDR3 extends over 15 amino acids. CDR3 loop: CASSPDSSYNSPLHF. The CDR3 nucleotides are TGTGCCAGCAGCCCAGACAGCTCCTATAATTCACCCCTCCACTTT.

The rearrangement uses TRBV11-3 and TRBJ2-3, with D tentatively TRBD2 (8 bases). The CDR3 is 15 residues long. CDR1 and CDR2 (germline): SGHNT, YENEEA. Trimming stripped 5 bases from V and 4 bases from J, with 16 bases between. CDR3 protein: CASSPGGSGADTQYF. The DNA for the CDR3 is TGTGCCAGCAGCCCAGGGGGTAGCGGGGCAGATACGCAGTATTTT.

This sequence joins TRBV4-1 and TRBJ2-1, with no clear D. This CDR3 is built from 13 residues. CDR1 and CDR2 (germline): MGHRA, YSYEKL. Trimming took off 1 base at V and 3 bases at J, with 4 bases between the two ends. The CDR3 loop reads CASSQVIYNEQFF. In DNA form, the CDR3 reads TGCGCCAGCAGCCAAGTAATCTACAATGAGCAGTTCTTC.

The chain couples TRBV18 to TRBJ2-7, with 12 bases lining up with TRBD1. The CDR3 sequence is 15 residues long. With 2 bases clipped from V and 6 bases from J, the junction kept 5 bases outside the gene matches. The germline gives CDR1 KGHSH, CDR2 LQKENI. The CDR3 DNA reads TGTGCCAGCTCACCAAGGGGACAGGGGGCTGGCGAGCAGTACTTC. Translating gives CASSPRGQGAGEQYF.

In its sample, this clone was seen once. The genes are TRBV4-3 and TRBJ2-5, with 8 positions matching TRBD2. This CDR3 is built from 16 residues. Germline-derived CDR1 and CDR2 are LGHNA and YSLEER. The J segment lost 2 bases and the V segment lost 0 bases, leaving 5 bases of the junction unmatched. CDR3 sequence: CASSQDKAGGQETQYF. CDR3 nucleotides: TGCGCCAGCAGCCAAGATAAGGCGGGGGGACAAGAGACCCAGTACTTC.

The chain couples TRBV28 to TRBJ2-1; 9 nucleotides align to TRBD1. J was trimmed by 7 bases and V by 6 bases; bases with no gene match: 10. The CDR3 is 15 residues long. Germline CDR1 is MDHEN and CDR2 is SYDVKM. CDR3 DNA: TGTGCCAGCAGGACACCGGGACAGGGTAAGAATGAGCAGTTCTTC. Amino acids: CASRTPGQGKNEQFF.

This clone has just a few counts. The CDR3 sequence: CAWIPGGGSYGYTF. The CDR3 DNA reads TGTGCCTGGATCCCAGGGGGCGGAAGCTATGGCTACACCTTC. The chain uses TRBV30 and TRBJ1-2, with 8 positions matching TRBD1. After removal of 4 bases from V and 4 bases from J, the junction contained 8 bases not matched to a gene. CDR1 and CDR2 (germline): GTSNPN, SVGIG (reference sequence). This CDR3 is built from 14 residues.

The V gene is TRBV18, the J gene TRBJ2-5, with TRBD1 matching 8 bases. The CDR3 runs to 14 residues. V trimming: 4 bases; J trimming: 5 bases; junction bases outside the gene matches: 6. Germline CDR1 is KGHSH and CDR2 is LQKENI. The CDR3 loop is CASSRTGFMETQYF. CDR3 nucleotide sequence: TGTGCCAGCTCACGGACAGGGTTTATGGAGACCCAGTACTTC.

The chain carries TRBV4-2 and TRBJ1-2; D remains unclear. V lost 5 bases and J 4 bases, leaving 14 bases between the germline ends. Per the germline V gene, CDR1 is LGHNA and CDR2 is YNFKEQ. CDR3 length: 14 amino acids. The CDR3 region has the DNA TGTGCCAGCAGCGCAGCGGGCGTGGGCTATGGCTACACCTTC. Translation gives CASSAAGVGYGYTF.

This clone has a handful of counts. The rearrangement uses TRBV30 and TRBJ1-1; no firm D call. There are 12 residues in the CDR3. Germline lookup yields CDR1 GTSNPN and CDR2 SVGIG (reference sequence). V lost 8 bases and J 0 bases, leaving 10 bases between the germline ends. CDR3 loop: CAASQLNTEAFF. As DNA, the CDR3 is TGTGCCGCCTCACAACTGAACACTGAAGCTTTCTTT.

CDR3 coding DNA: TGTGCCAGCAGTGGCCTGGGCCTAATCGGCAATGAGCAGTTCTTC. Translating gives CASSGLGLIGNEQFF. This chain joins TRBV6-1 and TRBJ2-1; D is undetermined. The germline V and J ends were trimmed by 4 bases and 6 bases, with 16 bases remaining between them. Germline values: CDR1 MNHNS, CDR2 SASEGT. The CDR3 length is 15 residues.

The chain joins TRBV6-5 to TRBJ1-2, with 7 bases identical to TRBD1. V lost 6 bases, J lost 2 bases, and 3 bases stayed unmatched. The CDR3 runs 13 residues. Germline V lookup: CDR1 MNHEY, CDR2 SVGAGI. For the CDR3, the DNA is TGTGCCAGCAGCCAGACAGGGAACTATGGCTACACCTTC. Translated: CASSQTGNYGYTF.